What follows are 28 T cell receptor beta chains derived from one specimen sequenced in a study of cytomegalovirus exposure and HLA in healthy donors (dated by TCRdb to 2017 to 2019). Library preparation was by the immunoSEQ multiplex PCR assay. The multiplex PCR relied on a mix of 60 forward primers for TCR Vbeta segments and 13 reverse primers for TCR Jbeta segments. Sourced from immuneACCESS, this table was stored by TCRdb with only in-frame sequences that have V and J called. A share of the clones is absent; for the studies checked, an unresolved V gene accounts for under half, and the remainder has no known explanation. The sample records 200,000 or so clones, around 76% of which are singletons. The ten largest clones add up to about 0.63% of the sample. The material sequenced was PBMCs. The receptors come from a man aged 18 to 29 in good health and CMV-seronegative.

V gene TRBV29-1 combines with J gene TRBJ2-5; TRBD2 matches at 12 bases. Per the germline V gene, CDR1 is SQVTM and CDR2 is ANQGSEA. After removal of 7 bases from V and 1 base from J, the junction contained 4 bases not matched to a gene. The CDR3 length is 14 residues. The CDR3 here is CSAASGRGQETQYF. The CDR3 nucleotides are TGCAGCGCCGCTAGCGGGAGGGGCCAAGAGACCCAGTACTTC.

This clone was detected only a few times. This chain joins TRBV7-2 and TRBJ2-7; TRBD1 matches 7 bases. J lost 4 bases, V lost 6 bases, and 9 bases had no gene match. The CDR3 covers 14 residues. Germline-derived CDR1 and CDR2 are SGHTA and FQGNSA. The CDR3 DNA follows: TGTGCCAGCAGATCGGGACAGTCGTTGTACGAGCAGTACTTC. Translation: CASRSGQSLYEQYF.

The chain employs TRBV30 and TRBJ1-2; 9 bases match TRBD1. From germline, CDR1 is GTSNPN and CDR2 SVGIG (reference sequence). V lost 1 base, J lost 5 bases, and 11 bases stayed unmatched. The CDR3 has 16 residues. The CDR3 is CAWSGKGQGGGYGYTF. The CDR3 DNA reads as TGTGCCTGGAGTGGGAAGGGACAGGGTGGAGGGTATGGCTACACCTTC.

V gene TRBV6-1 combines with J gene TRBJ1-2; the D gene is possibly TRBD1 (6 bases). The V end lost 6 bases, the J end lost 3 bases, and 11 bases lay between the germline ends. Germline values: CDR1 MNHNS, CDR2 SASEGT. The CDR3 totals 13 residues. This CDR3 reads CASRAGAHYGYTF. The CDR3 DNA follows: TGTGCCAGCAGGGCAGGGGCCCACTATGGCTACACCTTC.

The CDR3 is CASSRLAGGTREQYF. In nucleotides, the CDR3 is TGCGCCAGCAGCCGACTAGCGGGAGGGACGCGCGAGCAGTACTTC. V is TRBV4-1 and J is TRBJ2-5; 14 positions agree with TRBD2. The J call may be wrong; the DNA end is better matched by TRBJ2-7. CDR1 and CDR2 from the germline V gene are MGHRA and YSYEKL. The CDR3 is made up of 15 amino acids.

The CDR3 here is CASSVWDRATEAFF. The CDR3 bases are TGCGCCAGCAGCGTATGGGACAGGGCCACTGAAGCTTTCTTT. The chain employs TRBV5-1 and TRBJ1-1; TRBD1 matches 9 bases. J lost 4 bases, V lost 4 bases, and 5 bases had no gene match. Germline V gene sequence: CDR1 SGHRS, CDR2 YFSETQ. CDR3 length: 14 amino acids. Supplemented by reference TRBV5-1 and TRBJ1-1, the full variable domain reads KAGVTQTPRYLIKTRGQQVTLSCSPISGHRSVSWYQQTPGQGLQFLFEYFSETQRNKGNFPGRFSGRQFSNSRSEMNVSTLELGDSALYLCASSVWDRATEAFFGQGTRLTVV.

The rearrangement joins TRBV21-1 to TRBJ1-4; the table's TRBD1 call for D was not verified on the DNA. TRBV21-1 corresponds to a pseudogene. CDR3 length: 15 residues. The CDR3, as DNA: TGTGCCAGCAGCTCCCCCAGGGCCGTGCGGGAAAAACTGTTTTTT. It codes for CASSSPRAVREKLFF.

This rearrangement joins TRBV7-9 to TRBJ2-7; a weak D match, TRBD2 (6 bases). The CDR3 has 17 amino acids. Germline V gives CDR1 SEHNR, CDR2 FQNEAQ (reference sequence). The germline V and J ends were trimmed by 5 bases and 3 bases, with 23 bases remaining between them. In DNA form, the CDR3 reads TGTGCCAGCAGCCCACCGTTAGGCCGGGGGTTGAGCTACGAGCAGTACTTC. Translation: CASSPPLGRGLSYEQYF.

The gene calls are TRBV27 and TRBJ2-1, with TRBD2 matching 7 bases. The CDR3 totals 17 residues. V lost 2 bases to trimming and J lost 7 bases; unmatched junction nucleotides: 14. Germline V lookup: CDR1 MNHEY, CDR2 SMNVEV (reference sequence). The CDR3 protein is CASSLNPRAGVWNEQFF. CDR3 DNA: TGTGCCAGCAGTTTAAACCCCCGCGCGGGAGTTTGGAATGAGCAGTTCTTC.

This rearrangement joins TRBV10-3 to TRBJ2-7; TRBD2 might be the D (5 bases). The CDR3 consists of 13 residues. Trimming removed 2 bases from V and 1 base from J, with 6 bases in between. Germline assignment: CDR1 ENHRY and CDR2 SYGVKD. The CDR3: CAISEGLSYEQYF. DNA for the CDR3: TGTGCCATCAGTGAGGGACTTTCCTACGAGCAGTACTTC.

The CDR3: CASSQSGPTSGYNEQFF. CDR3 nucleotide sequence: TGCGCCAGCAGCCAGTCAGGGCCGACTAGCGGGTACAATGAGCAGTTCTTC. The rearrangement links TRBV4-1 to TRBJ2-1, with 10 bases fitting TRBD2. CDR1 is MGHRA and CDR2 is YSYEKL in the germline V gene. Unmatched junction bases numbered 9, after V lost 3 bases and J lost 4 bases. CDR3 length: 17 amino acids.

As to this clone: Additional DNA sequences in this sample encode the identical CDR3. The chain uses TRBV7-6 and TRBJ1-5; D is ambiguous. Deletions cut 2 bases from V and 0 bases from J, with 8 bases between. Germline V gene data show CDR1 as SGHVS and CDR2 as FNYEAQ. The CDR3 extends over 15 amino acids. The CDR3 DNA sequence: TGTGCCAGCAGCTTATCCGGGTATAGCAATCAGCCCCAGCATTTT. It codes for CASSLSGYSNQPQHF.

About this clone itself: The junction shows a germline mismatch at one end, possibly a read error. In DNA, the CDR3 is TGTGCCAGCAGCTCCACCGGGACTAGCGGGAGGTTCAACTTC. Its protein is CASSSTGTSGRFNF. J is TRBJ2-4 and V is TRBV9; 15 positions match TRBD2. Germline V CDR1 and CDR2: SGDLS, YYNGEE. CDR3 length equals 14 residues.

This clone was observed a handful of times. The rearrangement joins TRBV4-1 to TRBJ2-5; D call uncertain. Germline V gives CDR1 MGHRA, CDR2 YSYEKL. The germline V and J ends were trimmed by 5 bases and 1 base, with 11 bases remaining between them. The CDR3 totals 14 residues. The CDR3 spells CASSSPLFQETQYF. For the CDR3, the DNA is TGCGCCAGCAGCTCCCCTTTATTCCAAGAGACCCAGTACTTC.

The genes are TRBV5-4 and TRBJ2-7; a possible D gene is TRBD1 (6 bases). The ends were cut back, 2 bases at V and 3 bases at J, with 9 bases in the middle. From germline, CDR1 is SGHNT and CDR2 YYREEE (reference sequence). CDR3 length: 13 amino acids. CDR3 coding DNA: TGTGCCAGCAGCTTCAACAGGGTCTACGAGCAGTACTTC. Amino acids: CASSFNRVYEQYF.

The rearrangement links TRBV29-1 to TRBJ2-7; the D is unclear. The CDR3 length is 15 residues. Trimming removed 3 bases at V and 0 bases at J, with 15 bases between. Germline-derived CDR1 and CDR2 are SQVTM and ANQGSEA. CDR3 sequence (DNA): TGCAGCGTTGAGACGACACAAACCAACTCCTACGAGCAGTACTTC. Amino acids: CSVETTQTNSYEQYF.

This clone has a handful of counts. One junction end disagrees with the germline gene, perhaps due to a read error. V and J are TRBV7-7 and TRBJ2-7; D is uncertain. Germline V gives CDR1 SSHAT, CDR2 FNYEAQ (reference sequence). This CDR3 region has 13 residues. The CDR3 DNA sequence: TGTGCTAGCAGCTTAGTGGTCGGGTACGAGCAGTACTTC. Translation: CASSLVVGYEQYF.

The chain joins TRBV28 to TRBJ2-3; TRBD2 aligns across 7 bases. The ends lost 7 bases at V and 5 bases at J; junction bases unmatched: 9. The germline CDR1 and CDR2 sequences are MDHEN and SYDVKM. The CDR3 loop spans 14 amino acids. The CDR3 sequence is CASTSGGAGDTQYF. DNA of the CDR3: TGTGCCAGCACTAGCGGAGGGGCGGGAGATACGCAGTATTTT.

This chain links TRBV4-2 with TRBJ1-2; no clear D. V was shortened by 0 bases and J by 7 bases, with 15 bases between the two germline ends. Germline CDR1 is LGHNA and CDR2 is YNFKEQ. This CDR3 is built from 15 residues. CDR3 in amino acids: CASSQDRTGSGGYTF. CDR3 bases: TGTGCCAGCAGCCAAGATAGGACGGGGAGCGGTGGCTACACCTTC.

The J gene is TRBJ2-1, the V gene TRBV6-6; 11 nucleotides match TRBD2. After removal of 5 bases from V and 2 bases from J, the junction contained 5 bases not matched to a gene. Per germline, CDR1 MNHNY and CDR2 SVGAGI (reference sequence). The CDR3 is made up of 16 amino acids. This CDR3 is CASSTGLAETYNEQFF. The CDR3 DNA is TGTGCCAGCAGTACGGGACTAGCGGAGACCTACAATGAGCAGTTCTTC.

The chain uses TRBV5-1 and TRBJ1-6; D uncertain. V shed 4 bases and J shed 8 bases, with 16 bases lying between them. There are 15 residues in the CDR3. The V gene's germline CDR1 is SGHRS and CDR2 YFSETQ. CDR3 loop: CASSRAGLWDSPLHF. The CDR3 DNA follows: TGCGCCAGCAGCCGGGCGGGGTTATGGGATTCACCCCTCCACTTT.

The CDR3 nucleotides read TGTGCCAGCAGTTTATCTGCAGGGGGCAACACTGAAGCTTTCTTT. Protein: CASSLSAGGNTEAFF. J is TRBJ1-1 and V is TRBV27, with 8 bases matching TRBD1. V lost 0 bases, J lost 2 bases, and 2 bases stayed unmatched. This CDR3 has 15 residues. Germline values: CDR1 MNHEY, CDR2 SMNVEV (reference sequence).

The chain couples TRBV7-2 to TRBJ1-1, with D possibly TRBD1 on 6 matching bases. The CDR3 has 16 residues. V was clipped by 2 bases and J by 2 bases, with 15 bases between them. The germline V gene has CDR1 SGHTA and CDR2 FQGNSA. The CDR3 spells CASSLFGRGANTEAFF. The CDR3 nucleotides are TGTGCCAGCAGCTTATTTGGCAGGGGAGCTAACACTGAAGCTTTCTTT.

The count of this clone is one. The rearrangement uses TRBV6-5 and TRBJ1-1, with TRBD1 matching 7 bases. This CDR3 has 14 residues. V was pared by 4 bases and J by 1 base, with 3 bases of the junction left unmatched. Germline CDR1 reads MNHEY; CDR2 reads SVGAGI. The CDR3 region is CASSSGTANTEAFF. CDR3 nucleotides: TGTGCCAGCAGTTCCGGGACAGCGAACACTGAAGCTTTCTTT.

Only one count was recorded for this clone. The rearrangement joins TRBV11-1 to TRBJ1-1, with 7 bases identical to TRBD1. The V gene's germline CDR1 is SGHAT and CDR2 FQDESV (reference sequence). The J segment lost 0 bases and the V segment lost 5 bases, leaving 6 bases of the junction unmatched. The CDR3 is made up of 15 amino acids. CDR3 protein: CASSTRGAMNTEAFF. The CDR3, as DNA: TGTGCCAGCAGCACCAGGGGGGCGATGAACACTGAAGCTTTCTTT.

The chain carries TRBV4-1 and TRBJ2-5; D possibly corresponds to TRBD2 (5 bases). The CDR3 is made up of 17 amino acids. Per the germline V gene, CDR1 is MGHRA and CDR2 is YSYEKL. V lost 1 base and J lost 2, with 17 bases in between. In nucleotides, the CDR3 is TGCGCCAGCAGCCAAGGGGCGTTTGAGCGGAGTCAAGAGACCCAGTACTTC. This codes for CASSQGAFERSQETQYF.

A word on this clone: The same CDR3 is also encoded by other DNA sequences in this sample. The V call is TRBV2, the J call TRBJ1-2, with TRBD1 matching over 9 bases. The CDR3 runs to 13 residues. Germline-derived CDR1 and CDR2 are SNHLY and FYNNEI. V was clipped by 6 bases and J by 8 bases; unmatched bases: 7. The CDR3 region is CASSGQGMGGYTF. Written as DNA, the CDR3 is TGTGCCAGCAGCGGACAGGGGATGGGGGGCTACACCTTC.

The V and J genes are TRBV21-1 and TRBJ1-1; TRBD1, the D gene given by the table, was not confirmed from the DNA. TRBV21-1 is an annotated pseudogene. The length of the CDR3 is 16 residues. The CDR3, as DNA: TGTGCCAGCAGCAGTCCCGGGACAGGGATGAACACTGAAGCTTTCTTT. Amino acids: CASSSPGTGMNTEAFF.